Sequencing of this TCR beta chain was carried out in a study of CD8 T cells in Susac syndrome. Study-wide points: The CD4+ T cell repertoires from Susac syndrome exhibited no clonal expansion.

This CDR3 is built from 15 residues. Trimming shortened V by 4 bases and J by 2 bases, and 11 bases separated the two germline ends. Germline V gives CDR1 MNHNY, CDR2 SVGAGI (reference sequence). Patients having Susac syndrome satisfied recently defined diagnostic criteria for definite or probable disease. The authors reverse transcribed roughly 0.5 to 1 ug RNA with random hexamers. The amplification used immunoSEQ multiplex PCR on TCR beta CDR3; it spanned 54 Vbeta and 13 Jbeta. TCRdb fed the immunoSEQ multiplex PCR reads into MiXCR, producing one record per CDR3 protein. The data show over 150,000 distinct CDR3 sequences, over 90% seen once. Points on this clonotype: No antigen is known for it.

Sequenced input: CD4+ T cells from PBMCs. The clonotype was recovered from a human donor with Susac syndrome. V and J are TRBV6-6 and TRBJ2-2; tentative D call: TRBD1 (5 bases). CDR3 DNA: TGTGCCAGCAGTTCTGGCAGGGCAAACACCGGGGAGCTGTTTTTT. It specifies CASSSGRANTGELFF.